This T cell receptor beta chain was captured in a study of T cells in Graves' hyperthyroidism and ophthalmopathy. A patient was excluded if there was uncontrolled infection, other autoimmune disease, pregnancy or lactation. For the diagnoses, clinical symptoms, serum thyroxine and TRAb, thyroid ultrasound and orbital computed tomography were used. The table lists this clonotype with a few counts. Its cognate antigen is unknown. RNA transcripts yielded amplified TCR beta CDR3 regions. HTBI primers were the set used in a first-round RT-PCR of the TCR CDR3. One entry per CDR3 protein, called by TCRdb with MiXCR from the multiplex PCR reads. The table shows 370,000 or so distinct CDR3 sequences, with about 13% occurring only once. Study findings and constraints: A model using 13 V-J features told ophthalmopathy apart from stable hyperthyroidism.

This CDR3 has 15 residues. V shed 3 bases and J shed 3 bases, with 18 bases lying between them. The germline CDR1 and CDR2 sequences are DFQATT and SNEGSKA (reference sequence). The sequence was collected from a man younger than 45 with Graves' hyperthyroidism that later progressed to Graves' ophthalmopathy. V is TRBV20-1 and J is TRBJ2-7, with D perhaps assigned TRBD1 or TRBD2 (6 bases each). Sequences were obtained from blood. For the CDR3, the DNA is TGCAGTGCTAGTCGCCCGGGGGCTTTAGACTACGAGCAGTACTTC. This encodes CSASRPGALDYEQYF.